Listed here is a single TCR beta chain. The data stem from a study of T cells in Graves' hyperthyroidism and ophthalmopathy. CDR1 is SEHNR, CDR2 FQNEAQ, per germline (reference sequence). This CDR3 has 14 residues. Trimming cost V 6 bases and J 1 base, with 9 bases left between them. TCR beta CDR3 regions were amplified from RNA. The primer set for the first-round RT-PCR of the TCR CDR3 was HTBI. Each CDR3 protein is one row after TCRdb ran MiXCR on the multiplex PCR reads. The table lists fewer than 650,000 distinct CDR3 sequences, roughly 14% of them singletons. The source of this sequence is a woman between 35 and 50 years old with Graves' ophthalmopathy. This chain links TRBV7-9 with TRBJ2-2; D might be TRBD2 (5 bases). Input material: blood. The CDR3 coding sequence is TGTGCCAGCAGTAAAACTAGGAACACCGGGGAGCTGTTTTTT. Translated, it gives CASSKTRNTGELFF.